The text below deals with one T cell receptor beta chain. These data are taken from a study of blood T cell repertoires in COVID-19. Overall study context: Sources were T cells, B-cell-depleted T cells, or PBMCs; the material itself was cDNA or gDNA.

It was during active infection that Seattle patients were enrolled and then longitudinally followed. Germline lookup yields CDR1 LGHNA and CDR2 YSLEER. Trimming shortened V by 0 bases and J by 0 bases, and 9 bases separated the two germline ends. This CDR3 is 17 amino acids long. Original methodology: Estimates of nucleated cell counts were drawn from the amplification of reference gene primers. Generated by immunoSEQ multiplex PCR, the TCRdb table keeps only in-frame clones and is missing some. V and J calls and clone size are copied from that table; D and trimming were computed from the DNA. In the table there are fewer than 200,000 clones, roughly 85% of which are singletons.

The TCR was taken from a woman between 50 and 59 years old with COVID-19, enrolled during active disease. V and J are TRBV4-3 and TRBJ2-6; D gene uncertain. The specimen was peripheral blood. CDR3: CASSQDPPSSGANVLTF. CDR3 in DNA: TGCGCCAGCAGCCAAGATCCCCCCAGCTCTGGGGCCAACGTCCTGACTTTC.